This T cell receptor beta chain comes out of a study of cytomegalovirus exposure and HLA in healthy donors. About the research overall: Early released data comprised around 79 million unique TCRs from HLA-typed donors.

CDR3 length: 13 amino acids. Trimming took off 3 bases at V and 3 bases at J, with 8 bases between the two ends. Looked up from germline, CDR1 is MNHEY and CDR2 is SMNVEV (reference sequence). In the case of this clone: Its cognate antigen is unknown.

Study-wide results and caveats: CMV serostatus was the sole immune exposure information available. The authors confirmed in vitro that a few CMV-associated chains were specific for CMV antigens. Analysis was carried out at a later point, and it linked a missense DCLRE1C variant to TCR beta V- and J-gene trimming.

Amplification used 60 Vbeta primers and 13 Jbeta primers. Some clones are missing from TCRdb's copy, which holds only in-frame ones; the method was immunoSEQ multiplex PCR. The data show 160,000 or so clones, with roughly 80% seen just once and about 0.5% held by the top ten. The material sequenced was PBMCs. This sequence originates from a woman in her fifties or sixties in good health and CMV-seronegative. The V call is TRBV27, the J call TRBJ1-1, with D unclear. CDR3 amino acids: CASSFEGYTEAFF. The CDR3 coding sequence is TGTGCCAGCAGTTTCGAGGGCTACACTGAAGCTTTCTTT.